Below, 24 T cell receptor beta chains from the same sample are listed, as sequenced in a study of brain T cells in children with intractable seizures. Clones were sequenced by immunoSEQ multiplex PCR, and TCRdb holds only the in-frame ones, with some missing. The sample has roughly 80,000 clones, more than 75% seen once. Source: peripheral blood, taken at surgery. The receptors stem from a girl aged 2 to 10 with Rasmussen encephalitis and intractable seizures.

The rearrangement joins TRBV30 to TRBJ1-5, with D perhaps matching TRBD1 (5 bases). The CDR3 runs to 13 residues. Trimming stripped 4 bases from V and 4 bases from J, with 11 bases between. Germline CDR1 reads GTSNPN; CDR2 reads SVGIG (reference sequence). As DNA, the CDR3 is TGTGCCTGGACCCACGGGGGGAATCAGCCCCAGCATTTT. Translation gives CAWTHGGNQPQHF.

This chain connects TRBV27 to TRBJ2-3; 10 bases fit TRBD2. The V segment lost 3 bases and the J segment 2 bases; nucleotides outside the gene matches: 5. Per the germline V gene, CDR1 is MNHEY and CDR2 is SMNVEV (reference sequence). The CDR3 is 16 amino acids. This CDR3 is CASSFVSGGITDTQYF. For the CDR3, the DNA is TGTGCCAGCAGTTTCGTTAGCGGGGGGATCACAGATACGCAGTATTTT.

V and J are TRBV11-2 and TRBJ2-5; the D gene could be TRBD1 or TRBD2 (6 bases each). Germline V gives CDR1 SGHAT, CDR2 FQNNGV. V dropped 5 bases and J dropped 5 bases, with 9 bases sitting between them. The CDR3 has 12 residues. As DNA, the CDR3 is TGTGCCAGCAGCGGAGGGGGGGAGACCCAGTACTTC. It translates to CASSGGGETQYF.

The V call is TRBV28, the J call TRBJ1-4, with 8 bases that match TRBD1. Germline CDR1 and CDR2: MDHEN and SYDVKM. Unmatched junction bases numbered 20, after V lost 6 bases and J lost 8 bases. CDR3 length: 18 residues. DNA of the CDR3: TGTGCCAGCAGAAGTACCCGGGACAGGATTAGGTCGGGAGAAAAACTGTTTTTT. Translation gives CASRSTRDRIRSGEKLFF.

The rearrangement uses TRBV6-4 and TRBJ2-1; 8 bases match TRBD2. This CDR3 contains 15 residues. Germline V gene lookup returns CDR1 MRHNA and CDR2 SNTAGT. J was trimmed by 9 bases and V by 0 bases; bases with no gene match: 7. The CDR3 loop reads CASSDSPAGVSEQFF. CDR3 nucleotides: TGTGCCAGCAGTGACTCCCCAGCGGGAGTAAGTGAGCAGTTCTTC.

This clone has just one count. This chain joins TRBV12-3 or TRBV12-4 and TRBJ2-7, with no clear D. The CDR3 has 13 residues. Trimming took off 4 bases at V and 1 base at J, with 8 bases between the two ends. DNA of the CDR3: TGTGCCAGCAGTTATGGGAAATCCTACGAGCAGTACTTC. The encoded protein is CASSYGKSYEQYF.

The chain is built from TRBV13 and TRBJ2-2; 8 nucleotides align to TRBD1. The CDR3 runs 17 residues. Germline V gives CDR1 PRHDT, CDR2 FYEKMQ (reference sequence). J gave up 6 bases and V 1 base, and 10 bases lay outside the gene matches. The CDR3 loop reads CASSLVPATGEAGELFF. The CDR3 coding sequence is TGTGCCAGCAGCTTAGTCCCGGCGACAGGGGAGGCCGGGGAGCTGTTTTTT.

The rearrangement links TRBV18 to TRBJ2-2; the match to TRBD2 covers 12 bases. The V segment lost 3 bases and the J segment 4 bases; nucleotides outside the gene matches: 3. Germline CDR1 KGHSH, CDR2 LQKENI. This CDR3 comprises 16 residues. CDR3 sequence (DNA): TGTGCCAGCTCACCTTCACTAGCGGGAGGCACCGGGGAGCTGTTTTTT. Translation gives CASSPSLAGGTGELFF.

The rearrangement links TRBV3-1 (or the pseudogene TRBV3-2) to TRBJ1-6; D gene uncertain. This CDR3 has 14 amino acids. Germline values: CDR1 LGHDT, CDR2 YNNKEL (reference sequence). V lost 3 bases to trimming and J lost 6 bases, with 9 bases between them. The CDR3 DNA reads TGTGCCAGCAGCCAGGGGATCTCTAATTCACCCCTCCACTTT. Protein: CASSQGISNSPLHF.

The chain uses TRBV18 and TRBJ2-2; D unclear. Trimming took 5 bases from V and 0 from J, leaving 4 bases between them. Germline V lookup: CDR1 KGHSH, CDR2 LQKENI. This CDR3 has 13 amino acids. Here the CDR3 reads CASSSSNTGELFF. CDR3 in DNA: TGTGCCAGCTCATCTTCGAACACCGGGGAGCTGTTTTTT.

The chain has TRBV4-1 and TRBJ2-3; 11 bases fit TRBD2. The CDR3 covers 15 residues. Trimming cost V 4 bases and J 2 bases; bases outside gene matches: 2. Germline V CDR1 and CDR2: MGHRA, YSYEKL. CDR3 in DNA: TGCGCCAGCAGCCTTAGCGGGGGGGTCACAGATACGCAGTATTTT. Its protein is CASSLSGGVTDTQYF.

This CDR3 reads CASSDWTVRAFF. The CDR3 DNA reads TGTGCCAGCAGTGACTGGACAGTCAGAGCTTTCTTT. The chain links TRBV2 to TRBJ1-1, with a weak D call TRBD1 (6 bases). This CDR3 contains 12 residues. The V gene lost 3 bases and the J gene lost 10 bases, with 12 bases spanning the gap. Germline V gene sequence: CDR1 SNHLY, CDR2 FYNNEI.

The chain employs TRBV6-6 and TRBJ1-5, with 9 bases aligning to TRBD1. The CDR3 consists of 15 residues. Trimming at V came to 4 bases and at J to 1 base, leaving 2 bases not matched to a gene. Germline CDR1 and CDR2: MNHNY and SVGAGI (reference sequence). The CDR3 coding sequence is TGTGCCAGCAGTTGGACAGGGGAGAGCAATCAGCCCCAGCATTTT. Protein: CASSWTGESNQPQHF.

The rearrangement uses TRBV6-5 and TRBJ2-7, with 8 bases aligning to TRBD2. CDR1 and CDR2 (germline): MNHEY, SVGAGI. V shed 5 bases and J 3 bases; nucleotides not matched to a gene: 6. This CDR3 has 14 residues. For the CDR3, the DNA is TGTGCCAGCAGTAGCTTTGCGGGGGGCTACGAGCAGTACTTC. Translating gives CASSSFAGGYEQYF.

Here the CDR3 reads CASSRTQGNGANVLTF. CDR3 nucleotides: TGTGCCAGCAGCCGAACACAGGGGAACGGGGCCAACGTCCTGACTTTC. This chain links TRBV27 with TRBJ2-6, with TRBD1 identical over 7 bases. Unmatched junction bases numbered 9, after V lost 6 bases and J lost 4 bases. Germline values: CDR1 MNHEY, CDR2 SMNVEV (reference sequence). The CDR3 is made up of 16 amino acids.

The chain recombines TRBV28 with TRBJ2-7; 11 bases match TRBD1. The germline gives CDR1 MDHEN, CDR2 SYDVKM. The CDR3 is 13 residues long. V lost 5 bases to trimming and J lost 3 bases; unmatched junction nucleotides: 0. The CDR3 nucleotides read TGTGCCAGCAGTGGGACAGGGGGCTACGAGCAGTACTTC. This gives the protein CASSGTGGYEQYF.

The J gene is TRBJ1-5, the V gene TRBV27; maybe TRBD1 (5 bases). The CDR3 has 14 residues. Germline V gene data show CDR1 as MNHEY and CDR2 as SMNVEV (reference sequence). Trimming took 6 bases from V and 6 from J, leaving 15 bases between them. Here the CDR3 reads CASSLAQGFQPQHF. Here the CDR3 DNA reads TGTGCCAGCAGCCTTGCCCAGGGCTTTCAGCCCCAGCATTTT.

V usage is TRBV10-1 and J usage is TRBJ2-5; 7 nucleotides align to TRBD2. The V and J ends lost 3 bases and 4 bases, in that order; junction bases with no gene match: 2. Germline loops: CDR1 WNHNN, CDR2 SYGVQD (reference sequence). There are 13 residues in the CDR3. The CDR3 sequence: CASSEGGGETQYF. CDR3 nucleotide sequence: TGCGCCAGCAGTGAAGGCGGGGGAGAGACCCAGTACTTC.

The rearrangement joins TRBV7-6 to TRBJ1-2; D may be TRBD1 (5 bases). Germline V lookup: CDR1 SGHVS, CDR2 FNYEAQ. The CDR3 runs to 13 residues. V was trimmed by 2 bases and J by 7 bases, leaving 11 bases between them. The CDR3 protein is CASSLKQGLGYTF. Written as DNA, the CDR3 is TGTGCCAGCAGCTTAAAGCAGGGTCTTGGCTACACCTTC.

This chain links TRBV28 with TRBJ1-5; a weak D match, TRBD1 (5 bases). The CDR3 sequence is 17 residues long. Trimming pared 4 bases from V and 1 base from J, leaving 17 bases between. Germline-derived CDR1 and CDR2 are MDHEN and SYDVKM. CDR3 DNA: TGTGCCAGCAGTTCGGGTGGGGCGGACCGGAGCAATCAGCCCCAGCATTTT. As protein: CASSSGGADRSNQPQHF.

CDR3 residues: CASSLSGGVFEKLFF. The CDR3 region has the DNA TGCGCCAGCAGCTTGTCAGGGGGCGTCTTTGAAAAACTGTTTTTT. This chain connects TRBV5-1 to TRBJ1-4; TRBD1 agrees at 8 bases. Trimming took 1 base from V and 7 from J; bases not matched to a gene: 6. This CDR3 is 15 amino acids long. The germline CDR1 and CDR2 sequences are SGHRS and YFSETQ.

This clone was counted once. The chain is built from TRBV6-1 and TRBJ1-5; 9 nucleotides align to TRBD1. Losses at the gene ends were 3 bases for V and 7 bases for J; bases not matched to a gene: 7. CDR3 length: 15 residues. The germline V gene encodes CDR1 MNHNS and CDR2 SASEGT. CDR3 loop: CASSEGQGWMQPQHF. DNA of the CDR3: TGTGCCAGCAGTGAGGGACAGGGTTGGATGCAGCCCCAGCATTTT.

This chain links TRBV3-1 (or the pseudogene TRBV3-2) with TRBJ1-1; TRBD1 might be the D (5 bases). CDR3 length equals 15 residues. CDR1 LGHDT and CDR2 YNNKEL come from the germline V gene (reference sequence). The V end lost 4 bases, the J end lost 2 bases, and 14 bases lay between the germline ends. The CDR3, as DNA: TGTGCCAGCAGCCCTTCGGGGACTTCAAACACTGAAGCTTTCTTT. Translated: CASSPSGTSNTEAFF.

The chain employs TRBV3-1 (or the pseudogene TRBV3-2) and TRBJ2-3; D uncertain. This CDR3 has 12 residues. The germline CDR1 and CDR2 sequences are LGHDT and YNNKEL (reference sequence). V lost 4 bases, J lost 3 bases, and 5 bases lay in between. The CDR3, as DNA: TGTGCCAGCAGCCCCCGAACAGATACGCAGTATTTT. This translates into CASSPRTDTQYF.